This TCR beta chain was found in a study of graft-versus-host responses after intestinal transplantation. Study details: Recipients were given multivisceral, liver-intestinal, or isolated intestinal transplants. Induction with anti-thymocyte globulin, then tacrolimus and steroids for about 3 years, was given to all recipients.

Study-level results: Maximum circulating GvH clone levels tracked with early post-transplant HvG decreases. High graft-versus-host to host-versus-graft clonal ratios were seen in allografts of patients with graft-donor T cell macrochimerism.

Profiling relied on immunoSEQ multiplex PCR, and the TCRdb table lists in-frame clones only, not all of them. The table shows around 90,000 clones, with under 95% occurring only once. In this sample, this clone turned up a few times. Its antigen is undetermined. This receptor was obtained from a human donor who was the organ donor for an intestinal transplant. This specimen was unstimulated CD8+ T cells sorted from spleen or lymph node cells, taken before transplant.

The CDR3 reads CSVDSGDGYTF. In DNA, the CDR3 is TGCAGCGTTGATTCAGGGGATGGCTACACCTTC. This sequence joins TRBV29-1 and TRBJ1-2, with a weak D call TRBD1 (6 bases). This CDR3 is built from 11 residues. Trimming shortened V by 3 bases and J by 6 bases, and 8 bases separated the two germline ends. Germline V lookup: CDR1 SQVTM, CDR2 ANQGSEA.